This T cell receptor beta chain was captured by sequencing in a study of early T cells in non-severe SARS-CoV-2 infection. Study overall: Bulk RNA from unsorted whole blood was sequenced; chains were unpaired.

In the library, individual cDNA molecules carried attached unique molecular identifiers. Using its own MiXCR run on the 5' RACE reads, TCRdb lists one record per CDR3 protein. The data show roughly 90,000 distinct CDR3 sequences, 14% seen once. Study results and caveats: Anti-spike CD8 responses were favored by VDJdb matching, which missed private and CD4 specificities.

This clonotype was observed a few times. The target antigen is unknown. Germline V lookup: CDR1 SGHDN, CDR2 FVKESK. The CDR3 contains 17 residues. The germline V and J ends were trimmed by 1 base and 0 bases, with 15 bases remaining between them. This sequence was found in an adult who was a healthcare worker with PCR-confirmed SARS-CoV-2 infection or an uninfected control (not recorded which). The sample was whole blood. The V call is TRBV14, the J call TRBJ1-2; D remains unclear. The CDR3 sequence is CASSQGRADYPNYGYTF. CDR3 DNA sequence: TGTGCCAGCAGCCAAGGAAGGGCAGATTACCCTAACTATGGCTACACCTTC.